This TCR beta chain stems from a study of blood T cell repertoires in COVID-19. Produced via immunoSEQ multiplex PCR; TCRdb's table is partial and in-frame only. The data contain roughly 83,000 clones, about 88% of them singletons. The germline V and J ends were trimmed by 3 bases and 0 bases, with 6 bases remaining between them. This CDR3 has 15 amino acids. Sequencing input: peripheral blood. V is TRBV23-1 and J is TRBJ1-6; D is perhaps TRBD1 (5 bases). TRBV23-1 is an ORF for which the function is uncertain. The clonotype originates from a man older than 75 with active or convalescent COVID-19. CDR3 in DNA: TGCGCCAGCAGTCACGGGGGCTCCTATAATTCACCCCTCCACTTT. It specifies CASSHGGSYNSPLHF.